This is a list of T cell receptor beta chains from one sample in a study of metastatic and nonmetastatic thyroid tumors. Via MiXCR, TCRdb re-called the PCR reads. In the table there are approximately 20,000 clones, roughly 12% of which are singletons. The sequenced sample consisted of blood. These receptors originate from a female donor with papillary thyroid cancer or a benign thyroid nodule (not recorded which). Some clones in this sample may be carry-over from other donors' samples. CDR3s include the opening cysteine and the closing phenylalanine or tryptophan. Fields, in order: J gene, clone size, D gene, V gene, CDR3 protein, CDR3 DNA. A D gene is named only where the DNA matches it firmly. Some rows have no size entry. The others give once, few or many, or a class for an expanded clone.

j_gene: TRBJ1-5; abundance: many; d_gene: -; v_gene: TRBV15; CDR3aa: CATSSRPKWDEVVNYSNQPQHF; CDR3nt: TGTGCCACCAGCAGCCGCCCCAAGTGGGACGAGGTCGTGAATTATAGCAATCAGCCCCAGCATTTT
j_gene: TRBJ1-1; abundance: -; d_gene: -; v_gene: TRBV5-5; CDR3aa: CASSTGFLNTEAFF; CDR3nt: TGTGCCAGCAGCACCGGGTTTTTGAACACTGAAGCTTTCTTT
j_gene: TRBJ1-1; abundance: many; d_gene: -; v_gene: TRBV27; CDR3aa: CASSWKVNLNTEAFF; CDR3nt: TGTGCCAGCAGTTGGAAAGTCAACTTGAACACTGAAGCTTTCTTT
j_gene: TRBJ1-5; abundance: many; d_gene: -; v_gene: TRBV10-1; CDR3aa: CASSESVGQPQHF; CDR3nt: TGCGCCAGCAGTGAGTCGGTAGGGCAGCCCCAGCATTTT
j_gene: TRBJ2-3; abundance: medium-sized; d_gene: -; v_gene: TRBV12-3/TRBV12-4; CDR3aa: CASSLGDTSTDTQYF; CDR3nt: TGTGCCAGCAGTTTGGGGGACACTAGCACAGATACGCAGTATTTT
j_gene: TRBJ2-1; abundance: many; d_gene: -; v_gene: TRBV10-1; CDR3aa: CATQSGYNEQFF; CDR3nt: TGCGCCACCCAGAGCGGCTACAATGAGCAGTTCTTC
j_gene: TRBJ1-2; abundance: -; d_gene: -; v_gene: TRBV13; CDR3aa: CASSPPSTASNYGYTF; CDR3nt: TGTGCCAGCAGCCCCCCGAGTACAGCTTCTAACTATGGCTACACCTTC
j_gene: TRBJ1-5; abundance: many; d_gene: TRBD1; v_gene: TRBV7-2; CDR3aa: CASSAGQGGQPQHF; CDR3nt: TGTGCCAGCAGCGCAGGACAGGGTGGCCAGCCCCAGCATTTT
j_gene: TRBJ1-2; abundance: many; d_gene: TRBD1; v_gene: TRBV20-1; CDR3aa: CSARAPGGPGGYTF; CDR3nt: TGCAGTGCTAGGGCCCCAGGGGGCCCGGGGGGCTACACCTTC
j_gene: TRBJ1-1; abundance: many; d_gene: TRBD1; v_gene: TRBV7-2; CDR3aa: CASSLGTGNTEAFF; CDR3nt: TGTGCCAGCAGCTTAGGGACAGGGAACACTGAAGCTTTCTTT
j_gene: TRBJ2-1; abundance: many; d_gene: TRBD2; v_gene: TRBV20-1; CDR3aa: CSARTSGGANEQFF; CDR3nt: TGCAGTGCTAGGACTAGCGGGGGGGCCAATGAGCAGTTCTTC
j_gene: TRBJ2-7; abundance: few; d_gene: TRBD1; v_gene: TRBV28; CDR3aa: CASSPGQVIYEQYF; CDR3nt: TGTGCCAGCAGTCCGGGACAGGTTATCTACGAGCAGTACTTC
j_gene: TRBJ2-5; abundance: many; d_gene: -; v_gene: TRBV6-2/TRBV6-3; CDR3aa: CASTTSGGAETQYF; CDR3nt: TGTGCCAGCACCACCTCCGGGGGCGCGGAGACCCAGTACTTC
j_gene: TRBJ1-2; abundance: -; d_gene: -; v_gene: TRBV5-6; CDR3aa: CASSRWVYTF; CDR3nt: TGTGCCAGCAGCCGGTGGGTCTACACCTTC
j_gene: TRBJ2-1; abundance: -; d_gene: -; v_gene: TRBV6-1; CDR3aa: CASRLRGNQQFF; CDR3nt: TGTGCCAGTAGGTTGCGGGGCAATCAGCAGTTCTTC
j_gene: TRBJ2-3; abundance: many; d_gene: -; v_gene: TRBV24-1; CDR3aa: CATSEGGFSTDTQYF; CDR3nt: TGTGCCACCAGTGAGGGGGGCTTTAGCACAGATACGCAGTATTTT
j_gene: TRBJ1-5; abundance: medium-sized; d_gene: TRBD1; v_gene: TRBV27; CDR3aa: CASSTGQGLGNQPQHF; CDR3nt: TGTGCCAGCAGTACCGGACAGGGTCTGGGGAATCAGCCCCAGCATTTT
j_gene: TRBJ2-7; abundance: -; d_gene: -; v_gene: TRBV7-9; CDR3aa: CAGSLVASLYEQYF; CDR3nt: TGTGCCGGCAGCTTAGTGGCCAGTCTCTACGAGCAGTACTTC
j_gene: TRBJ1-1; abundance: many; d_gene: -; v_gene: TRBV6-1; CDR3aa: CASSSQGIEAFF; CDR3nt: TGTGCCAGCAGCTCACAGGGAATTGAAGCTTTCTTT
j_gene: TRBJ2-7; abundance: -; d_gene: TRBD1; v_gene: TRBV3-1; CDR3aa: CASSRTLGGYYEQYF; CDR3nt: TGTGCCAGCAGCCGGACTTTAGGGGGCTACTACGAGCAGTACTTC
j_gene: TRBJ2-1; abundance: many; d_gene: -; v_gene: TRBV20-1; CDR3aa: CSAPDPGTPRNEQFF; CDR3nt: TGCAGTGCTCCCGACCCCGGGACTCCCCGGAATGAGCAGTTCTTC
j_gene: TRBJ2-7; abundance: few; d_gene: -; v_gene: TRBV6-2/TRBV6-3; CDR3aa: CASTRTTVTYEQYF; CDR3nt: TGTGCCAGCACCCGTACGACAGTGACCTACGAGCAGTACTTC
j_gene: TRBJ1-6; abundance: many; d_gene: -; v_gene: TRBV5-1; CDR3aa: CASSPSYNSPLHF; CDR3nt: TGCGCCAGCAGCCCCTCCTATAATTCACCCCTCCACTTT
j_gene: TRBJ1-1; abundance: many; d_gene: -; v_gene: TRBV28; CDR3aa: CASTHLHPNTEAFF; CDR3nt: TGTGCCAGCACCCACCTCCATCCGAACACTGAAGCTTTCTTT
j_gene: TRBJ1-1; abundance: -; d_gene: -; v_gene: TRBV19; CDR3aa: CASSPALMNTEAFF; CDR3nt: TGTGCCAGTAGCCCGGCACTGATGAACACTGAAGCTTTCTTT
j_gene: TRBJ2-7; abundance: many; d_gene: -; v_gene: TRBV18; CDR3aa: CASSPQGREQYF; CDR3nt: TGTGCCAGCTCACCACAGGGTAGAGAGCAGTACTTC
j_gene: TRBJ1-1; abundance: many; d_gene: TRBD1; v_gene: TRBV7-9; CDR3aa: CASSSDRGAEAFF; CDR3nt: TGTGCCAGCAGCTCGGACAGGGGGGCTGAAGCTTTCTTT
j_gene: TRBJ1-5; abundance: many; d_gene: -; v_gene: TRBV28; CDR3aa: CASSPGGPYSNQPQHF; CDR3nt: TGTGCCAGCAGTCCCGGGGGCCCATATAGCAATCAGCCCCAGCATTTT
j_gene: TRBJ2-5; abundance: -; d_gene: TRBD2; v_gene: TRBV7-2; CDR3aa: CASSLVGLAGGMETQYF; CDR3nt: TGTGCCAGCAGCTTAGTGGGGCTAGCGGGGGGGATGGAGACCCAGTACTTC
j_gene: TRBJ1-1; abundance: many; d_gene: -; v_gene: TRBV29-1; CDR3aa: CSVDDWSLGNTEAFF; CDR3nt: TGCAGCGTGGACGACTGGAGTTTGGGGAACACTGAAGCTTTCTTT
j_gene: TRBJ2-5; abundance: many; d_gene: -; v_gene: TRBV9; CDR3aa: CASSVRAGEETQYF; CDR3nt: TGTGCCAGCAGCGTACGTGCAGGAGAAGAGACCCAGTACTTC
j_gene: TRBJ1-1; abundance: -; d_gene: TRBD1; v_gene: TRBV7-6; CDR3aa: CASTRAKGQDTEAFF; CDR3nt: TGTGCCAGCACCCGCGCTAAGGGACAGGACACTGAAGCTTTCTTT